This TCR beta chain appears in the sequencing data of a study of neurological immune-mediated disorders (dated by TCRdb to between 2018 and 2020). Broadly, across the study: Peripheral blood TCR-beta repertoires from HTLV-I-associated myelopathy (HAM/TSP) patients, multiple sclerosis patients and healthy controls were compared by UMI-based sequencing. Alongside PBMC samples, the set of approximately 100 TCR-beta libraries contained longitudinal samples, technical triplicates, and paired CD4+ and CD8+ T-cell subsets that had been sorted. The cohort was made up of 65 to 75 subjects, consisting of about 15 HAM/TSP patients, around 35 multiple sclerosis patients and about 20 healthy controls. General findings and caveats noted by the study authors: TCR clonal expansion was greatest in HAM/TSP patients and smallest in MS patients, who ranked below even healthy controls. Across subjects, expanded clones never shared an identical CDR3 amino acid sequence, which suggests that the TCR-beta repertoires in every group were private.

CDR1 MGHRA and CDR2 YSYEKL are derived from the germline V gene. There are 14 amino acids in the CDR3, from cysteine to phenylalanine inclusive. Only CDR3 DNA is held: 42 bases, read in frame from base 1. For the unsorted PBMC libraries, 2 million PBMCs were stored in RNAlater at -80 degrees C until RNA extraction and were used to generate the libraries. Peripheral blood was subjected to Ficoll-Hypaque density gradient centrifugation to isolate PBMCs, which were then cryopreserved in liquid nitrogen. A remark on this clonotype: The clone's antigen remains unknown. The junction and the germline gene differ at one end; a read error may be behind it.

cDNA synthesis used template-switch 5'RACE with a primer carrying a 10-nucleotide random unique molecular identifier tagging each TCR transcript. Over 180 million TCR-beta sequences, covering 15-18 subjects, were produced in each sequencing run. The RNeasy kit was used for extraction of total RNA. The KAPA Real-time Library Amplification kit was used to amplify TCR-beta VDJ regions with primers targeting the TCR constant region and the 5'RACE anchor. A first PCR added sample indexes and Illumina adaptors, and a second PCR then raised library yield. The roughly 650 bp TCR product was size-selected on a 2% E-gel SizeSelection system after Ampure bead purification. Before pooling, libraries had their quality checked on a Bioanalyzer, their concentration measured with Qubit, and their quantity determined with the Kapa Library Quantification kit. An Illumina HiSeq 2500 was used to sequence the libraries paired-end at 2 x 150 bp. To increase sequence diversity, about 25-31% phiX was spiked into each library pool. The authors' analysis ran thus. The UMI-based MiGEC pipeline processed quality-filtered reads and removed over 75% of raw TCR sequences during error correction. IMGT germline references were used for alignment of VDJ genes, and clonotypes were defined by a unique CDR3 amino acid sequence together with V-J genes. Clonal expansion, Shannon diversity and CDR3 relatedness were evaluated with VDJtools (CalcPairwiseDistances, ClusterSamples), while phylogenetic trees were built in CLCbio workbench. Expanded clones were defined as having at least 8 unique UMIs, based on coefficient-of-variation modelling across technical triplicates. TCRdb handled the public reads itself, with Q25 trimming in fastp and clone calling in MiXCR, and kept productive beta chains. Rows with a matching CDR3 protein are joined into one entry that keeps the most common DNA and genes. None of the V and J calls come from the authors' own analysis; TCRdb made them. This sample is represented by 48,000 or so distinct CDR3 sequences; about a tenth of them were singletons. The ten largest make up roughly 20% of the sample.

The clonotype comes from a middle-aged woman with HTLV-1-associated myelopathy (HAM/TSP). Material: PBMCs. The receptor chain draws on TRBV4-1 and TRBJ1-5, with the D gene uncertain. The CDR3 here reads CASSLVGRNQPQHF. DNA sequence: TGCGCCAGCAGCCTTGTCGGGCGCAACCAGCCCCAGCATTTT.